The sequence of this T cell receptor beta chain was determined in a study of blood T cell repertoires in COVID-19. At the level of the study: COVID-19 samples collected from the United States, Italy and Spain covered acute and convalescent phases. Sources were T cells, B-cell-depleted T cells, or PBMCs; the material itself was cDNA or gDNA.

Germline CDR1 reads SGDLS; CDR2 reads YYNGEE. Losses at the gene ends were 4 bases for V and 6 bases for J; bases not matched to a gene: 2. This CDR3 contains 13 residues. In the source study's methods: Amplification of reference gene primers provided the estimated nucleated cell counts. Sequencing was performed with immunoSEQ multiplex PCR; in TCRdb, only in-frame clones are kept and a portion is missing. That table gives V, J and clone size, and the DNA gave D and trimming. The top ten hold about 0.64% of the sample, which has 200,000 to 300,000 clones, roughly 90% seen once. This TCR was recovered from a human donor in a cohort sampled during active COVID-19. This sequence joins TRBV9 and TRBJ2-1; TRBD1 matches 9 bases. What was sequenced was peripheral blood. CDR3 residues: CASSTTGGNEQFF. CDR3 sequence (DNA): TGTGCCAGCAGCACGACAGGGGGCAATGAGCAGTTCTTC.